The 30 T cell receptor beta chains below come from one sample, sequenced in a study of cytomegalovirus exposure and HLA in healthy donors. 60 Vbeta and 13 Jbeta primers were used in PCR. This table comes from immunoSEQ multiplex PCR, and its TCRdb copy is limited to in-frame clones, with some not included. The sample holds some 120,000 clones, roughly 82% seen once. The sequenced sample was PBMCs. Receptors originate from a man aged 18 to 29 in good health and CMV-seropositive.

J is TRBJ1-2 and V is TRBV2; D gene unclear. V lost 2 bases to trimming and J lost 4 bases, with 17 bases between them. The germline gives CDR1 SNHLY, CDR2 FYNNEI. The CDR3 spans 16 residues. CDR3 sequence: CASSENQATRAYGYTF. CDR3 DNA sequence: TGTGCCAGCAGTGAAAACCAGGCAACGAGGGCCTATGGCTACACCTTC.

V and J are TRBV6-6 and TRBJ2-5, with a tentative D call TRBD1 (5 bases). The DNA end favors TRBJ2-7, so the J call may be wrong. This CDR3 has 15 residues. Germline-derived CDR1 and CDR2 are MNHNY and SVGAGI (reference sequence). The CDR3 coding sequence is TGTGCCAGCCGCCGGACACCGGCCAGCTCCTACGAGCAGTACTTC. This codes for CASRRTPASSYEQYF.

This rearrangement joins TRBV18 to TRBJ1-6; 11 bases align to TRBD1. V shed 4 bases and J 8 bases; nucleotides not matched to a gene: 10. CDR1 and CDR2 (germline): KGHSH, LQKENI. CDR3 size: 17 residues. CDR3 sequence reads: CASSRVLGQGDYSPLHF. CDR3 nucleotides: TGTGCCAGCTCACGGGTATTGGGACAGGGGGATTATTCACCCCTCCACTTT.

This clone was seen once. The chain combines TRBV7-9 with TRBJ1-6, with D possibly TRBD1 on 6 matching bases. The CDR3 runs 18 residues. Germline V gives CDR1 SEHNR, CDR2 FQNEAQ (reference sequence). V was clipped by 7 bases and J by 0 bases, with 19 bases between them. CDR3 nucleotide sequence: TGTGCCAGCAACTCGGACCTACAGGGATACTCCTATAATTCACCCCTCCACTTT. Translated: CASNSDLQGYSYNSPLHF. Complete variable domain (other parts from reference TRBV7-9 and TRBJ1-6): DTGVSQNPRHKITKRGQNVTFRCDPISEHNRLYWYRQTLGQGPEFLTYFQNEAQLEKSRLLSDRFSAERPKGSFSTLEIQRTEQGDSAMYLCASNSDLQGYSYNSPLHFGNGTRLTVT.

This clone was observed once. The V and J genes are TRBV6-6 and TRBJ2-7; D not resolved. V was clipped by 5 bases and J by 2 bases, with 13 bases between them. The CDR3 length is 14 residues. CDR1 and CDR2 (germline): MNHNY, SVGAGI (reference sequence). CDR3 sequence (DNA): TGTGCCAGCAGTGCATCAACCGCTACCTACGAGCAGTACTTC. Translating it yields CASSASTATYEQYF.

This clone was found a few times. The chain uses TRBV19 and TRBJ2-5; D is possibly TRBD2 (5 bases). V was cut by 3 bases and J by 5 bases, with 13 bases left in between. Germline-derived CDR1 and CDR2 are LNHDA and SQIVND (reference sequence). The CDR3 runs to 14 residues. In DNA form, the CDR3 reads TGTGCCAGTAGTATTTCTCCGGGAAGTGAGACCCAGTACTTC. Amino acid sequence: CASSISPGSETQYF.

This clone was seen a handful of times. The chain uses TRBV19 and TRBJ2-7; 9 bases fit TRBD1. The CDR3 length is 13 residues. V shed 8 bases, J shed 2 bases, and the junction held 4 bases outside the gene matches. Germline V gene data show CDR1 as LNHDA and CDR2 as SQIVND (reference sequence). The CDR3 DNA sequence: TGTGCCAGTTGGGACAGGGTAGCCTACGAGCAGTACTTC. Protein sequence: CASWDRVAYEQYF.

The rearrangement joins TRBV5-6 to TRBJ2-1, with 11 bases aligning to TRBD2. This CDR3 is 14 amino acids long. The trim removed 2 bases at V and 10 bases at J, leaving 5 bases unmatched. Germline loops: CDR1 SGHDT, CDR2 YYEEEE. CDR3 DNA sequence: TGTGCCAGCAGCTTATTAGCGGGAGGGCCAGAGCAGTTCTTC. Residues: CASSLLAGGPEQFF.

The V call is TRBV9, the J call TRBJ1-4; 7 bases agree with TRBD1. In germline, CDR1 is SGDLS, CDR2 YYNGEE. J lost 8 bases, V lost 4 bases, and 5 bases had no gene match. CDR3 length: 13 residues. DNA of the CDR3: TGTGCCAGCAGCTCGGGACAGACGGAAAAACTGTTTTTT. Its translation is CASSSGQTEKLFF.

The chain couples TRBV5-5 to TRBJ2-7, with 7 bases that match TRBD1. V shed 2 bases, J shed 2 bases, and the junction held 4 bases outside the gene matches. The CDR3 covers 14 residues. Germline loops: CDR1 SGHKS, CDR2 YYEKEE (reference sequence). CDR3 DNA sequence: TGTGCCAGCAGCTTCGGGACAGCAGCCTACGAGCAGTACTTC. This codes for CASSFGTAAYEQYF.

J is TRBJ2-1 and V is TRBV7-6, with 8 bases identical to TRBD1. Losses at the gene ends were 3 bases for V and 8 bases for J; bases not matched to a gene: 3. The CDR3 is 13 amino acids. Germline CDR1 SGHVS, CDR2 FNYEAQ. CDR3 nucleotide sequence: TGTGCCAGCAGCTTCGGACAGGGCTATGAGCAGTTCTTC. Translating gives CASSFGQGYEQFF.

This rearrangement joins TRBV6-1 to TRBJ2-5; D is uncertain. Germline CDR1 MNHNS, CDR2 SASEGT. The V end was cut by 7 bases, the J end by 1 base, with 10 bases between. The CDR3 extends over 13 amino acids. CDR3 loop: CASTRDFQETQYF. The DNA for the CDR3 is TGTGCCAGCACCCGAGACTTCCAAGAGACCCAGTACTTC.

This chain joins TRBV12-2 and TRBJ2-5; whether TRBD2, the table's D call, matches the DNA was not checked. TRBV12-2 is flagged as a pseudogene. The CDR3 is 15 residues long. CDR3 sequence (DNA): TGTGCAAGTCGGGGTAGAGAGGAGGTAGGAGAGACCCAGTACTTC. Protein sequence: CASRGREEVGETQYF.

V and J are TRBV11-2 and TRBJ2-1, with TRBD2 as a possible D gene (6 bases). The CDR3 has 13 residues. The germline V gene has CDR1 SGHAT and CDR2 FQNNGV. With 6 bases removed from V and 5 bases from J, the gap between germline ends came to 11 bases. Written as DNA, the CDR3 is TGTGCCAGCAGACAACTAGCAGACAATGAGCAGTTCTTC. As protein: CASRQLADNEQFF.

The chain is built from TRBV27 and TRBJ1-6, with 7 bases aligning to TRBD1. Unmatched junction bases numbered 4, after V lost 5 bases and J lost 6 bases. Per the germline V gene, CDR1 is MNHEY and CDR2 is SMNVEV (reference sequence). The CDR3 consists of 14 residues. Here the CDR3 reads CASSPGQSNSPLHF. CDR3 nucleotides: TGTGCCAGCAGTCCGGGACAGAGTAATTCACCCCTCCACTTT.

This chain links TRBV29-1 with TRBJ2-1; 10 nucleotides line up with TRBD2. V trimming: 8 bases; J trimming: 6 bases; junction bases outside the gene matches: 10. Germline values: CDR1 SQVTM, CDR2 ANQGSEA. The CDR3 has 14 residues. The CDR3 loop is CSFFSGRRANEQFF. CDR3 in DNA: TGCAGCTTCTTTAGCGGGAGGAGGGCCAATGAGCAGTTCTTC.

The CDR3 is CASSAGQGINQPQHF. The DNA of the CDR3 is TGTGCCAGCAGTGCGGGACAGGGTATTAATCAGCCCCAGCATTTT. The chain has TRBV2 and TRBJ1-5; 9 positions match TRBD1. The V gene's germline CDR1 is SNHLY and CDR2 FYNNEI. This CDR3 is 15 amino acids long. V trimming: 4 bases; J trimming: 4 bases; junction bases outside the gene matches: 5.

V is TRBV2 and J is TRBJ2-2, with unresolved D. Trimming took 0 bases from V and 6 from J, leaving 8 bases between them. The germline CDR1 and CDR2 sequences are SNHLY and FYNNEI. This CDR3 comprises 14 residues. The CDR3 sequence: CASSEASPPGELFF. In nucleotides, the CDR3 is TGTGCCAGCAGTGAAGCGAGCCCTCCCGGGGAGCTGTTTTTT.

The rearrangement links TRBV7-8 to TRBJ1-5; D not resolved. The CDR3 covers 17 residues. V was cut by 1 base and J by 0 bases, with 13 bases left in between. Germline V lookup: CDR1 SGHVS, CDR2 FQNEAQ. CDR3 DNA sequence: TGTGCCAGCAGCTTAGATGCCGGGGTTCCTAGCAATCAGCCCCAGCATTTT. The encoded protein is CASSLDAGVPSNQPQHF.

The V call is TRBV10-3, the J call TRBJ1-1, with D unresolved. Germline values: CDR1 ENHRY, CDR2 SYGVKD. The V gene lost 6 bases and the J gene lost 5 bases, with 13 bases spanning the gap. CDR3 length: 13 residues. The CDR3 protein is CAIRDIPWTEAFF. DNA for the CDR3: TGTGCCATCAGAGACATCCCCTGGACTGAAGCTTTCTTT.

The V and J genes are TRBV5-6 and TRBJ1-1; TRBD1 aligns across 9 bases. Germline V gives CDR1 SGHDT, CDR2 YYEEEE. With 0 bases clipped from V and 4 bases from J, the junction kept 1 base outside the gene matches. There are 14 residues in the CDR3. The CDR3 nucleotides read TGTGCCAGCAGCTTGGGGACAGGGGTCACTGAAGCTTTCTTT. Translated, it gives CASSLGTGVTEAFF.

This rearrangement joins TRBV19 to TRBJ2-7, with TRBD1 matching 9 bases. This CDR3 comprises 15 residues. The V and J ends lost 4 bases and 2 bases, in that order; junction bases with no gene match: 6. Germline V gene data show CDR1 as LNHDA and CDR2 as SQIVND (reference sequence). For the CDR3, the DNA is TGTGCCAGTAGTACTCATTGGACAGGGGCCTACGAGCAGTACTTC. It yields the protein CASSTHWTGAYEQYF.

This clone appeared a few times. This sequence joins TRBV6-5 and TRBJ2-1; 11 bases fit TRBD2. The germline V gene encodes CDR1 MNHEY and CDR2 SVGAGI. This CDR3 is 16 amino acids long. The V segment lost 3 bases and the J segment 6 bases; nucleotides outside the gene matches: 7. The CDR3 DNA is TGTGCCAGCAGTTATTTTAGCGGGGGGGCCGGCAATGAGCAGTTCTTC. It encodes CASSYFSGGAGNEQFF.

The rearrangement joins TRBV9 to TRBJ2-1; D gene uncertain. V shed 1 base and J shed 5 bases, with 7 bases lying between them. Germline V gene lookup returns CDR1 SGDLS and CDR2 YYNGEE. This CDR3 comprises 13 residues. CDR3 sequence: CASSVRGNNEQFF. In DNA form, the CDR3 reads TGTGCCAGCAGCGTAAGAGGAAACAATGAGCAGTTCTTC.

The chain links TRBV6-5 to TRBJ1-4; 7 nucleotides agree with TRBD1. Germline V gene data show CDR1 as MNHEY and CDR2 as SVGAGI. CDR3 length: 13 amino acids. V lost 8 bases and J lost 8; bases outside the gene matches: 8. The CDR3 protein is CASEQGIKEKLFF. The CDR3 nucleotides are TGTGCCAGCGAACAGGGGATTAAAGAAAAACTGTTTTTT.

The chain uses TRBV7-3 and TRBJ2-3; maybe TRBD1 (5 bases). The CDR3 is 14 amino acids. Germline-derived CDR1 and CDR2 are SGHTA and FQGTGA. V was pared by 1 base and J by 2 bases, with 7 bases between. CDR3: CASSLKGVTDTQYF. The CDR3 nucleotides read TGTGCCAGCAGCTTAAAAGGGGTCACAGATACGCAGTATTTT.

This clone was seen only once. The chain recombines TRBV6-6 with TRBJ1-4, with D perhaps matching TRBD1 (6 bases). Germline V gene lookup returns CDR1 MNHNY and CDR2 SVGAGI (reference sequence). CDR3 length: 16 amino acids. The ends were cut back, 2 bases at V and 0 bases at J, with 10 bases in the middle. CDR3 sequence (DNA): TGTGCCAGCAGTTACGGGGGGGCAGCAACTAATGAAAAACTGTTTTTT. Protein sequence: CASSYGGAATNEKLFF.

The V gene is TRBV19, the J gene TRBJ1-2; D unclear. V shed 3 bases and J shed 8 bases, with 10 bases lying between them. The germline CDR1 and CDR2 sequences are LNHDA and SQIVND (reference sequence). The CDR3 has 12 residues. The CDR3 nucleotides read TGTGCCAGTAGTATTTCCCTCTACGGCTACACCTTC. This translates into CASSISLYGYTF.

V gene TRBV6-5 combines with J gene TRBJ1-5; no clear D. CDR1 is MNHEY and CDR2 is SVGAGI in the germline V gene. The CDR3 contains 13 residues. Trimming removed 5 bases at V and 7 bases at J, with 12 bases between. The chain's CDR3 is CASSEDTSQPQHF. CDR3 in DNA: TGTGCCAGCAGTGAAGACACTAGCCAGCCCCAGCATTTT.

To note about this clone: The sample contains more than one DNA sequence encoding this CDR3. The gene calls are TRBV5-1 and TRBJ1-4; 9 nucleotides match TRBD1. CDR3 length: 16 residues. The V gene's germline CDR1 is SGHRS and CDR2 YFSETQ. Trimming took 3 bases from V and 4 from J; bases not matched to a gene: 7. The CDR3: CASSWTGVANNEKLFF. The CDR3 nucleotides are TGCGCCAGCAGCTGGACAGGGGTTGCCAATAATGAAAAACTGTTTTTT.